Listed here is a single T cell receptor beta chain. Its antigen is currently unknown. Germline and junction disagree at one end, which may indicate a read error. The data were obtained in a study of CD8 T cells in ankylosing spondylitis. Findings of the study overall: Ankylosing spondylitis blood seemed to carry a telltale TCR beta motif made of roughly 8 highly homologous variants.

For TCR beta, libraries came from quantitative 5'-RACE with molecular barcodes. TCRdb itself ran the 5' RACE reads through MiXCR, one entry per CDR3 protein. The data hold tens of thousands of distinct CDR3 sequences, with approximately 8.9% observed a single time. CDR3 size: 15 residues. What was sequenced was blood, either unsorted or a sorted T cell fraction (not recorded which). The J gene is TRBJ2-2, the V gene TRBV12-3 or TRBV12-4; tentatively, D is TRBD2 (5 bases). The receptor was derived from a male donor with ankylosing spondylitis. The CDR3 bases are TGTGCCACCAGTTTCGGGGTTATCGGCACCGGGGAGCTGTTTTTT. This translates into CATSFGVIGTGELFF.